This TCR beta chain was observed in a study of shared clonotypes between healthy human individuals. Study-level findings and limits: Sorted-subset sequencing, rarefaction showed, was incomplete despite large depth.

A word on this clone: Its target is unknown.

Profiling relied on immunoSEQ multiplex PCR, and the TCRdb table lists in-frame clones only, not all of them. The sample has more than 2 million clones, nearly 97% seen once. This TCR was sampled from a man younger than 35 in good health. The sequencing input was naive CD4+ T cells sorted from blood. Subset defined: CD45RA+ positively selected.

CDR3 protein: CASSQEGTDLPYEQYF. The CDR3 coding sequence is TGTGCCAGCAGCCAAGAGGGGACAGACCTTCCCTACGAGCAGTACTTC. The chain is built from TRBV4-2 and TRBJ2-7; 7 bases align to TRBD1. Per germline, CDR1 LGHNA and CDR2 YNFKEQ. CDR3 size: 16 residues. V lost 0 bases to trimming and J lost 2 bases; unmatched junction nucleotides: 7.